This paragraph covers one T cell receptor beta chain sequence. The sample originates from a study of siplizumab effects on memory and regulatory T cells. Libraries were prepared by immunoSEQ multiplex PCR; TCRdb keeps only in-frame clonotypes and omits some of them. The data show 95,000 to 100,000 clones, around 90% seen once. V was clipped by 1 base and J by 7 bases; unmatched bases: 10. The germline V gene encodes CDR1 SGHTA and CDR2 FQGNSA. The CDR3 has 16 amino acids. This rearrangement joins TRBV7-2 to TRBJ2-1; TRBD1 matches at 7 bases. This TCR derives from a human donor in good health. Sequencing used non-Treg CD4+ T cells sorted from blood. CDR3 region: CASSLVARQGGNEQFF. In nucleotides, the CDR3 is TGTGCCAGCAGCTTAGTGGCACGACAGGGTGGAAATGAGCAGTTCTTC.